This T cell receptor (beta chain) stems from a study of regulatory T cells in long-lasting Graves disease. In building TCR beta libraries, iRepertoire HTBI primers were used together with Arm-PCR of CDR3 regions. TCRdb fed the multiplex PCR reads into MiXCR, producing one record per CDR3 protein. This table holds more than 300,000 distinct CDR3 sequences, roughly a sixth found once. This clonotype has ten or more counts. The CDR3 runs to 15 residues. Losses at the gene ends were 0 bases for V and 9 bases for J; bases not matched to a gene: 13. The V gene's germline CDR1 is DFQATT and CDR2 SNEGSKA (reference sequence). The time point: newly diagnosed GD, antithyroid drugs for less than 3 months. The TCR library used RNA extracted from PBMCs.

V gene TRBV20-1 combines with J gene TRBJ1-1; 7 bases are a match to TRBD1. The sequence was obtained from a female donor with Graves disease. The specimen comprised peripheral blood mononuclear cells (PBMCs), sampled at new diagnosis, from a patient treated with antithyroid drugs. The CDR3 protein is CSARDSDLTGDKAFF. In DNA form, the CDR3 reads TGCAGTGCTAGAGATTCTGATCTCACAGGGGACAAAGCTTTCTTT.